This passage covers 14 T cell receptor beta chains from one sample sequenced in a study of cytomegalovirus exposure and HLA in healthy donors. The primer mix had 60 Vbeta and 13 Jbeta primers. Sequencing was performed with immunoSEQ multiplex PCR; in TCRdb, only in-frame clones are kept and a portion is missing. The sample has 100,000 or so clones; about 16% are singletons. The sequenced material came from PBMCs. The receptors stem from a female donor in good health and CMV-seronegative.

This clone was seen a few times. This rearrangement joins TRBV28 to TRBJ1-2; 8 bases align to TRBD1. In germline, CDR1 is MDHEN, CDR2 SYDVKM. Trimming removed 2 bases from V and 2 bases from J; junction bases left unmatched: 10. CDR3 size: 17 residues. The CDR3 region is CASSLPPRQGRNYGYTF. CDR3 DNA: TGTGCCAGCAGTTTACCCCCTCGACAGGGGAGAAACTATGGCTACACCTTC.

V is TRBV28 and J is TRBJ1-1; 7 bases agree with TRBD1. The CDR3 contains 14 residues. The V segment lost 4 bases and the J segment 1 base; nucleotides outside the gene matches: 3. Germline V lookup: CDR1 MDHEN, CDR2 SYDVKM. The CDR3, as DNA: TGTGCCAGCAGTTGGGGGACAGCGAACACTGAAGCTTTCTTT. This translates into CASSWGTANTEAFF.

This clone has a handful of counts. The chain recombines TRBV28 with TRBJ2-7; TRBD2 agrees at 10 bases. The V gene's germline CDR1 is MDHEN and CDR2 SYDVKM. This CDR3 comprises 17 residues. V lost 3 bases to trimming and J lost 5 bases; unmatched junction nucleotides: 13. This CDR3 reads CASSFRVAGGLVDEQYF. The DNA of the CDR3 is TGTGCCAGCAGTTTTAGGGTAGCGGGAGGTCTCGTTGACGAGCAGTACTTC.

This sequence joins TRBV28 and TRBJ2-6; TRBD1 agrees at 8 bases. Germline V gives CDR1 MDHEN, CDR2 SYDVKM. The length of the CDR3 is 19 residues. Unmatched junction bases numbered 11, after V lost 3 bases and J lost 1 base. CDR3 region: CASSLLRGQVSSGANVLTF. The CDR3 DNA is TGTGCCAGCAGTTTGCTCCGGGGACAGGTCTCATCTGGGGCCAACGTCCTGACTTTC.

CDR3 in amino acids: CASSSSGWLTEAFF. CDR3 DNA sequence: TGTGCCAGCAGTTCCTCCGGGTGGCTCACTGAAGCTTTCTTT. The chain recombines TRBV28 with TRBJ1-1; no clear D. Germline V gives CDR1 MDHEN, CDR2 SYDVKM. The V gene lost 4 bases and the J gene lost 4 bases, with 13 bases spanning the gap. This CDR3 contains 14 residues.

This clone occurred a few times. This chain connects TRBV7-9 to TRBJ2-1; 13 nucleotides match TRBD2. The germline V gene has CDR1 SEHNR and CDR2 FQNEAQ (reference sequence). Trimming cost V 5 bases and J 9 bases; bases outside gene matches: 7. The CDR3 contains 15 residues. The DNA for the CDR3 is TGTGCCAGCAGCCGGACTAGCGGGAGAGGGGCTGAGCAGTTCTTC. This gives the protein CASSRTSGRGAEQFF.

The chain is built from TRBV7-6 and TRBJ2-7, with D hard to call. Germline CDR1 reads SGHVS; CDR2 reads FNYEAQ. The CDR3 covers 12 residues. V was trimmed by 5 bases and J by 0 bases, leaving 5 bases between them. The CDR3 loop reads CASSTGSYEQYF. The CDR3 DNA sequence: TGTGCCAGCAGCACGGGCTCCTACGAGCAGTACTTC.

This clone was seen a handful of times. This chain joins TRBV5-4 and TRBJ2-5; 7 bases are a match to TRBD1. The CDR3 has 14 amino acids. From germline, CDR1 is SGHNT and CDR2 YYREEE (reference sequence). V was pared by 1 base and J by 3 bases, with 3 bases of the junction left unmatched. CDR3 sequence (DNA): TGTGCCAGCAGCTTGTGGCAGGGGGAAGAGACCCAGTACTTC. Amino acids: CASSLWQGEETQYF.

This clone was observed a handful of times. This chain joins TRBV7-2 and TRBJ2-7; TRBD2 agrees at 11 bases. There are 15 residues in the CDR3. With 6 bases clipped from V and 0 bases from J, the junction kept 4 bases outside the gene matches. Germline loops: CDR1 SGHTA, CDR2 FQGNSA. The CDR3: CASSLAGGSSYEQYF. The CDR3 nucleotides read TGTGCCAGCAGTCTAGCGGGAGGATCCTCCTACGAGCAGTACTTC.

This chain links TRBV5-8 with TRBJ2-3, with 7 positions matching TRBD1. Germline V gene data show CDR1 as SGHTS and CDR2 as YDEGEE. The V gene end was trimmed by 2 bases and the J gene end by 1 base; junction bases not matched to a gene: 4. This CDR3 contains 15 residues. CDR3 nucleotides: TGTGCCAGCAGCTTCGAGGGGGCGGGCACAGATACGCAGTATTTT. Translating it yields CASSFEGAGTDTQYF. The full variable domain, with the rest looked up from reference TRBV5-8 and TRBJ2-3, is EAGVTQSPTHLIKTRGQQATLRCSPISGHTSVYWYQQALGLGLQFLLWYDEGEERNRGNFPPRFSGRQFPNYSSELNVNALELEDSALYLCASSFEGAGTDTQYFGPGTRLTVL.

In this sample, this clone turned up a few times. The rearrangement uses TRBV6-5 and TRBJ1-1, with D uncertain. V dropped 6 bases and J dropped 7 bases, with 12 bases sitting between them. Germline CDR1 and CDR2: MNHEY and SVGAGI. The CDR3 contains 12 residues. CDR3 nucleotides: TGTGCCAGCAGGGATTGGGCCAGTGAAGCTTTCTTT. Its translation is CASRDWASEAFF.

The chain couples TRBV5-1 to TRBJ2-6; 9 bases line up with TRBD1. The CDR3 length is 17 residues. Germline V gives CDR1 SGHRS, CDR2 YFSETQ. The J segment lost 2 bases and the V segment lost 5 bases, leaving 8 bases of the junction unmatched. The CDR3 nucleotides read TGCGCCAGCAGGAGGGGACAGGGCCTAACTGGGGCCAACGTCCTGACTTTC. Translation gives CASRRGQGLTGANVLTF.

This clone has only one observation. CDR3 DNA: TGCGCCAGCAGCTTGGACGGGACTTACACAGATACGCAGTATTTT. Protein product: CASSLDGTYTDTQYF. The chain has TRBV5-1 and TRBJ2-3; tentative D call: TRBD2 (6 bases). The CDR3 is made up of 15 amino acids. Trimming took off 0 bases at V and 2 bases at J, with 10 bases between the two ends. Germline loops: CDR1 SGHRS, CDR2 YFSETQ.

This clone was picked up a small number of times. This sequence joins TRBV19 and TRBJ1-2; 9 bases align to TRBD1. The J segment lost 5 bases and the V segment lost 5 bases, leaving 6 bases of the junction unmatched. There are 14 residues in the CDR3. CDR1 and CDR2 from the germline V gene are LNHDA and SQIVND (reference sequence). CDR3 DNA: TGTGCCAGTAGTCACGACAGGGGGAGGTATGGCTACACCTTC. It encodes CASSHDRGRYGYTF.